The 12 T cell receptor beta chains below all came from one sample that was sequenced in a study of beta chain features in type 1 diabetes. The study, taken as a whole, reports: Shorter TCRB CDR3s, moderately but significantly so, marked every one of the four CD4+ subsets in Type 1 diabetes patients.

Their specific antigens are unknown. Every isolated RNA sample was fully reverse transcribed, so sequencing captured expressed TCRB transcripts. The table came from immunoSEQ multiplex PCR; TCRdb's copy has only in-frame clones and leaves some out. Here the sample spans around 600,000 clones, around 12% being singletons. Sequenced input: naive CD4+ T cells from blood. Receptors were obtained from a man aged 30-40 years with type 1 diabetes.

This clone appeared a few times. The gene calls are TRBV11-2 and TRBJ2-4, with a tentative D call TRBD2 (6 bases). In germline, CDR1 is SGHAT, CDR2 FQNNGV. The CDR3 spans 11 residues. V gave up 6 bases and J gave up 10 bases, with 10 bases separating them. The CDR3 sequence: CASSSGGIQYF. CDR3 nucleotide sequence: TGTGCCAGCAGTTCCGGGGGAATTCAGTACTTC.

V is TRBV19 and J is TRBJ2-1; tentative D call: TRBD1 (6 bases). This CDR3 is 15 amino acids long. Trimming left V 3 bases short and J 0 bases short, with 9 bases between. Germline V lookup: CDR1 LNHDA, CDR2 SQIVND (reference sequence). The CDR3 protein is CASSIQGSSYNEQFF. CDR3 DNA: TGTGCCAGTAGTATCCAGGGGAGCTCCTACAATGAGCAGTTCTTC.

The table lists this clone with a few counts. The chain carries TRBV5-1 and TRBJ2-5; D might be TRBD1 (6 bases). Trimming stripped 4 bases from V and 4 bases from J, with 17 bases between. CDR1 SGHRS and CDR2 YFSETQ come from the germline V gene. The CDR3 is made up of 15 amino acids. CDR3 nucleotide sequence: TGCGCCAGCAGCGCCGGACAGTCCGGGGCAGAGACCCAGTACTTC. It encodes CASSAGQSGAETQYF. Together with reference TRBV5-1 and TRBJ2-5, the CDR3 gives the full variable domain: KAGVTQTPRYLIKTRGQQVTLSCSPISGHRSVSWYQQTPGQGLQFLFEYFSETQRNKGNFPGRFSGRQFSNSRSEMNVSTLELGDSALYLCASSAGQSGAETQYFGPGTRLLVL.

This clone has more than one count but fewer than ten. The chain links TRBV4-2 to TRBJ2-7, with 7 nucleotides matching TRBD1. Trimming cost V 3 bases and J 4 bases; bases outside gene matches: 6. Germline loops: CDR1 LGHNA, CDR2 YNFKEQ. This CDR3 is 14 amino acids long. The CDR3 DNA follows: TGTGCCAGCAGCCATGGTGCCAGGGGGTACGAGCAGTACTTC. Amino acid sequence: CASSHGARGYEQYF.

The CDR3 spells CASIAGQGAYQPQHF. The CDR3 nucleotides are TGTGCCAGCATTGCAGGACAGGGGGCCTATCAGCCCCAGCATTTT. V usage is TRBV25-1 and J usage is TRBJ1-5; 11 bases agree with TRBD1. Germline V gene data show CDR1 as MGHDK and CDR2 as SYGVNS. The CDR3 spans 15 residues. Trimming took 7 bases from V and 5 from J; bases not matched to a gene: 7.

In this sample, this clone turned up a few times. The chain recombines TRBV5-4 with TRBJ2-7; D possibly matches TRBD1 or TRBD2 (6 bases each). Trimming removed 4 bases at V and 5 bases at J, with 16 bases between. Germline CDR1 and CDR2: SGHNT and YYREEE (reference sequence). The CDR3 length is 14 residues. The CDR3, as DNA: TGTGCCAGCAGCACGTCGACCGGGGGCCACGAGCAGTACTTC. As protein: CASSTSTGGHEQYF. The variable domain in full, completed from reference TRBV5-4 and TRBJ2-7, reads ETGVTQSPTHLIKTRGQQVTLRCSSQSGHNTVSWYQQALGQGPQFIFQYYREEENGRGNFPPRFSGLQFPNYSSELNVNALELDDSALYLCASSTSTGGHEQYFGPGTRLTVT.

This clone was recorded a few times. The V gene is TRBV14, the J gene TRBJ2-5; 10 bases are shared with TRBD1. Germline-derived CDR1 and CDR2 are SGHDN and FVKESK. This CDR3 region has 13 residues. Trimming cost V 7 bases and J 5 bases; bases outside gene matches: 4. CDR3 amino acids: CASTRTGGETQYF. The CDR3 DNA is TGTGCCAGCACCCGGACAGGGGGTGAGACCCAGTACTTC.

This clone was recorded a few times. This chain links TRBV7-9 with TRBJ1-6; D unresolved. This CDR3 spans 12 amino acids. Germline CDR1 is SEHNR and CDR2 is FQNEAQ (reference sequence). Trimming took off 4 bases at V and 7 bases at J, with 5 bases between the two ends. As DNA, the CDR3 is TGTGCCAGCAGCTCCCTGAATTCACCCCTCCACTTT. As protein: CASSSLNSPLHF.

In its sample, this clone was seen a few times. The chain uses TRBV4-2 and TRBJ1-4, with D perhaps TRBD1 (5 bases). From germline, CDR1 is LGHNA and CDR2 YNFKEQ. Trimming cost V 0 bases and J 3 bases, with 14 bases left between them. The CDR3 loop spans 17 amino acids. The CDR3 spells CASSQDMRGGANEKLFF. The CDR3 DNA sequence: TGTGCCAGCAGCCAAGATATGAGGGGCGGGGCTAATGAAAAACTGTTTTTT.

CDR3 in DNA: TGTGCCAGCAGCCAAGCCAGGTCCACAGATACGCAGTATTTT. The encoded protein is CASSQARSTDTQYF. This sequence joins TRBV14 and TRBJ2-3; D is ambiguous. CDR1 SGHDN and CDR2 FVKESK come from the germline V gene. This CDR3 has 14 amino acids. Trimming removed 1 base at V and 2 bases at J, with 7 bases between.

This chain connects TRBV25-1 to TRBJ1-2; TRBD1 aligns across 9 bases. This CDR3 region has 15 residues. The germline V gene encodes CDR1 MGHDK and CDR2 SYGVNS. Trimming removed 1 base from V and 8 bases from J; junction bases left unmatched: 8. CDR3 DNA: TGTGCCAGCAGTGAATTTGGGGACAGGGACTGGGGCTACACCTTC. This codes for CASSEFGDRDWGYTF.

This clone has only a few counts. The junction departs from germline at one end; a sequencing error may be responsible. The chain combines TRBV29-1 with TRBJ1-5; maybe TRBD1 (5 bases). Germline CDR1 is SQVTM and CDR2 is ANQGSEA. This CDR3 region has 14 residues. CDR3 amino acids: CIVAKGNGNQPQHF. In DNA form, the CDR3 reads TGCATCGTTGCTAAGGGGAATGGCAATCAGCCCCAGCATTTT.